This is a list of T cell receptor beta chains from one sample in a study of T cell repertoires in cytomegalovirus infection. TCRdb reprocessed the reads via MiXCR and lists one record per CDR3 protein. The repertoire consists of 350,000 to 550,000 distinct CDR3 sequences, with approximately 33% occurring once and the leading ten covering around 15%. The material sequenced was PBMCs. Every receptor here comes from a human donor in good health (CMV status not recorded). Some clones in this sample may be carry-over from other donors' samples. Both conserved end residues are part of each CDR3. D genes are given only for firm matches. A clone size is listed for some rows: how often the clone was seen (once, few, many), or a class if it is expanded.

v_gene,d_gene,abundance,len,j_gene,CDR3aa,CDR3nt
TRBV6-2/TRBV6-3,TRBD1,.,13,TRBJ1-1,CASRDRGTSEAFF,TGTGCCAGCAGAGACAGGGGAACGTCTGAAGCTTTCTTT
TRBV6-1,.,.,14,TRBJ1-1,CASRDMGFGTEAFF,TGTGCCAGCCGCGATATGGGCTTCGGCACTGAAGCTTTCTTT
TRBV7-8,TRBD1,many,15,TRBJ2-7,CASSWGQGGSYEQYF,TGTGCCAGCAGCTGGGGACAGGGGGGATCCTACGAGCAGTACTTC
TRBV7-9,TRBD1,many,13,TRBJ1-1,CASSGTGRSEAFF,TGTGCCAGCAGCGGGACAGGCAGATCTGAAGCTTTCTTT
TRBV20-1,TRBD2,few,15,TRBJ2-7,CSARDGSGGKGEQYF,TGCAGTGCTAGAGATGGAAGCGGGGGGAAGGGCGAGCAGTACTTC
TRBV20-1,TRBD1,few,14,TRBJ2-7,CSASDRENPYEQYF,TGCAGTGCTAGCGACAGGGAGAACCCCTACGAGCAGTACTTC
TRBV6-6,.,.,12,TRBJ2-5,CASRPGLKTQYF,TGTGCCAGCAGACCGGGACTGAAGACCCAGTACTTC
TRBV5-1,.,few,14,TRBJ2-1,CASSLPGATNEQFF,TGCGCCAGCAGCTTACCGGGGGCCACGAATGAGCAGTTCTTC
TRBV2,.,.,13,TRBJ1-2,CASSEGRDYGYTF,TGTGCCAGCAGTGAGGGCCGGGACTATGGCTACACCTTC
TRBV12-3/TRBV12-4,.,.,14,TRBJ1-4,CASSLVGSNETLFF,TGTGCCAGCAGTTTAGTAGGGTCTAATGAAACACTGTTTTTT
TRBV5-3,TRBD1,once,15,TRBJ1-2,CASTPGGQAPNGYTF,TGTGCCAGCACTCCAGGAGGACAGGCACCCAATGGCTACACCTTC
TRBV7-2,.,.,15,TRBJ2-3,CASTRGGGGPNTQYF,TGTGCCAGCACCAGGGGAGGGGGGGGCCCAAATACGCAGTATTTT
TRBV20-1,TRBD2,few,15,TRBJ2-1,CSASRLAGGSNEQFF,TGCAGTGCTTCCCGACTAGCGGGGGGGTCCAATGAGCAGTTCTTC
TRBV7-9,.,few,15,TRBJ1-5,CASSSGGPQSQPQHF,TGTGCCAGCAGCTCAGGCGGGCCTCAGTCGCAGCCCCAGCATTTT
TRBV6-6,.,.,12,TRBJ2-7,CASFGEVYEQYF,TGTGCCAGCTTCGGGGAAGTCTACGAGCAGTACTTC
TRBV20-1,.,few,12,TRBJ2-7,CSARALGLEQYF,TGCAGTGCTAGAGCCCTCGGTCTCGAGCAGTACTTC
TRBV18,.,.,17,TRBJ1-2,CASSPLETGTKSYGYTF,TGTGCCAGCTCACCACTTGAGACAGGCACTAAGTCCTATGGCTACACCTTC
TRBV6-1,.,.,13,TRBJ1-1,CASVKVPRDEAFF,TGTGCCAGCGTAAAAGTCCCTAGAGATGAAGCTTTCTTT
TRBV7-9,TRBD1,.,13,TRBJ2-5,CASRPGTEETQYF,TGTGCCAGCAGGCCCGGGACAGAAGAGACCCAGTACTTC
TRBV5-6,.,.,17,TRBJ2-2,CASSHIVRDTNTGELFF,TGTGCCAGCAGCCACATCGTAAGGGACACGAACACCGGGGAGCTGTTTTTT
TRBV27,.,.,13,TRBJ1-1,CASSFGERNEAFF,TGTGCCAGCAGTTTTGGGGAGCGGAATGAAGCTTTCTTT
TRBV7-8,.,many,13,TRBJ2-1,CASSLQIYNEQFF,TGTGCCAGCAGCTTACAGATATACAATGAGCAGTTCTTC
TRBV10-1,.,.,14,TRBJ2-3,CASSEDSSTDTQYF,TGCGCCAGCAGTGAGGACAGTAGCACAGATACGCAGTATTTT
TRBV6-1,.,many,17,TRBJ1-2,CASSVFGGGGPNYGYTF,TGTGCCAGCAGTGTATTCGGCGGGGGTGGACCTAACTATGGCTACACCTTC
TRBV7-2,TRBD1,many,15,TRBJ1-4,CASSSDRGNNEKLFF,TGTGCCAGCAGCTCGGACAGGGGGAATAATGAAAAACTGTTTTTT
TRBV12-3/TRBV12-4,.,few,14,TRBJ2-1,CASSLGTIYNEQFF,TGTGCCAGCAGTTTAGGGACCATTTACAATGAGCAGTTCTTC
TRBV5-8,TRBD1,few,17,TRBJ2-5,CASSLPGTGYYQETQYF,TGTGCCAGCAGCTTGCCCGGGACAGGGTATTACCAAGAGACCCAGTACTTC
TRBV6-2/TRBV6-3,.,few,17,TRBJ1-5,CASSYSEVRRPNQPQHF,TGTGCCAGCAGTTACTCGGAGGTCAGGCGTCCCAATCAGCCCCAGCATTTT
TRBV18,.,few,14,TRBJ2-7,CASSPSGADHEQYF,TGTGCCAGCTCACCATCAGGGGCGGATCACGAGCAGTACTTC
TRBV4-3,TRBD1,few,15,TRBJ1-1,CASSQEDRVNTEAFF,TGCGCCAGCAGCCAAGAAGACAGGGTAAACACTGAAGCTTTCTTT
TRBV3-1,TRBD1,.,14,TRBJ1-2,CASSLWTGGRGYTF,TGTGCCAGCAGCCTCTGGACAGGAGGACGTGGCTACACCTTC
TRBV4-1,.,few,16,TRBJ1-4,CASSQRSADSNEKLFF,TGCGCCAGCAGCCAAAGGTCGGCGGATTCCAATGAAAAACTGTTTTTT
TRBV7-8,TRBD1,many,13,TRBJ1-1,CASSPTGDTEAFF,TGTGCCAGCAGCCCGACAGGGGACACTGAAGCTTTCTTT
TRBV12-3/TRBV12-4,.,many,11,TRBJ2-5,CASSLEETQYF,TGTGCCAGCAGCTTAGAAGAGACCCAGTACTTC
TRBV6-2/TRBV6-3,.,few,14,TRBJ2-1,CASSYGAGVNEQFF,TGTGCCAGCAGTTACGGCGCAGGGGTGAATGAGCAGTTCTTC
TRBV10-3,.,.,11,TRBJ2-5,CAIGMQETQYF,TGTGCCATCGGTATGCAAGAGACCCAGTACTTC
TRBV7-2,.,many,14,TRBJ1-4,CASSRYATNEKLFF,TGTGCCAGCAGCAGATATGCAACTAATGAAAAACTGTTTTTT
TRBV7-3,.,.,15,TRBJ1-2,CASSPDSLANYGYTF,TGTGCCAGCAGTCCGGACAGCTTGGCTAACTATGGCTACACCTTC
TRBV4-2,TRBD2,.,15,TRBJ2-7,CASSPGLAGDYEQYF,TGTGCCAGCAGCCCGGGACTAGCGGGAGACTACGAGCAGTACTTC
TRBV27,.,.,14,TRBJ1-5,CASSSARGSQPQHF,TGTGCCAGCAGTTCAGCCAGGGGAAGTCAGCCCCAGCATTTT
TRBV7-6,TRBD1,many,14,TRBJ1-4,CASSLGTGNEKLFF,TGTGCCAGCAGCTTAGGGACAGGGAATGAAAAACTGTTTTTT
TRBV6-1,.,once,15,TRBJ1-1,CASSEGPGVNTEAFF,TGTGCCAGCAGTGAAGGGCCAGGGGTGAACACTGAAGCTTTCTTT
TRBV6-2/TRBV6-3,.,few,13,TRBJ2-7,CASSGDTFYEQYF,TGTGCCAGCAGTGGGGACACCTTCTACGAGCAGTACTTC
TRBV6-5,.,few,13,TRBJ1-2,CASSQQGSYGYTF,TGTGCCAGCAGTCAACAGGGATCCTATGGCTACACCTTC
TRBV7-8,.,many,16,TRBJ2-2,CASSLGGNPNTGELFF,TGTGCCAGCAGCTTAGGCGGGAATCCAAACACCGGGGAGCTGTTTTTT
TRBV7-2,.,many,16,TRBJ1-1,CASSLGGTGINTEAFF,TGTGCCAGCAGCTTAGGGGGAACAGGGATAAACACTGAAGCTTTCTTT